The rows below give T cell receptor beta chains drawn from one sample of a study of blood T cell repertoires in COVID-19. Sequencing was performed with immunoSEQ multiplex PCR; in TCRdb, only in-frame clones are kept and a portion is missing. Seen here are 20,000 to 30,000 clones, about 90% observed once, and the top ten hold over 25%. Input material: peripheral blood. The source of these receptors is a man between 65 and 80 years old with active COVID-19. Each CDR3 is given with its conserved first and last residue. The D gene is left open where the match is weak. Rows give clone size only sometimes, using once, few, many, or a class for an expanded clone.

J: TRBJ2-3
size: .
D: .
V: TRBV11-2
DNA: TGTGCCAGCAGCTCCTTGGCAAACACAGATACGCAGTATTTT
CDR3: CASSSLANTDTQYF

J: TRBJ1-4
size: .
D: .
V: TRBV6-6
DNA: TGTGCCAGCAGTTACTCGGGGGGAGGGGAAAAACTGTTTTTT
CDR3: CASSYSGGGEKLFF

J: TRBJ1-4
size: .
D: .
V: TRBV2
DNA: TGTGCCAGCAGTGAAGCGAGGAGGCGCAGTAATGAAAAACTGTTTTTT
CDR3: CASSEARRRSNEKLFF

J: TRBJ2-4
size: .
D: TRBD1
V: TRBV3-1/TRBV3-2
DNA: TGTGCCAGCAGCCAAAACTCCTGGACAGGGACCGCTAGAGAAAACATTCAGTACTTC
CDR3: CASSQNSWTGTARENIQYF

J: TRBJ2-7
size: .
D: .
V: TRBV19
DNA: TGTGCCAGTAGTATCCTGGCGGGCCCGCTCGGCGAGCAGTACTTC
CDR3: CASSILAGPLGEQYF

J: TRBJ2-1
size: .
D: .
V: TRBV7-2
DNA: TGTGCCAGCAGCTTATCCATTAGTAGTGAGCAGTTCTTC
CDR3: CASSLSISSEQFF

J: TRBJ2-7
size: .
D: .
V: TRBV11-3
DNA: TGTGCCAGCAGCTTATACTCTAGCAACGAGCAGTACTTC
CDR3: CASSLYSSNEQYF

J: TRBJ1-5
size: .
D: .
V: TRBV19
DNA: TGTGCCAGTAGTATAGGTCGAGGAGGGCACCCCCAGCATTTT
CDR3: CASSIGRGGHPQHF

J: TRBJ2-3
size: .
D: TRBD2
V: TRBV6-4
DNA: TGTGCCAGCAGTCTAGCGGGAGACGGTACAGATACGCAGTATTTT
CDR3: CASSLAGDGTDTQYF

J: TRBJ2-5
size: once
D: .
V: TRBV7-8
DNA: .
CDR3: CASSRQTSVLVMETQYF

J: TRBJ1-1
size: .
D: .
V: TRBV7-2
DNA: TGTGCCAGCAGCTTGGACAGAATCGTCACTGAAGCTTTCTTT
CDR3: CASSLDRIVTEAFF

J: TRBJ2-2
size: .
D: TRBD2
V: TRBV5-1
DNA: TGCGCCAGCAGCGTTAGCGGGGCAAACACCGGGGAGCTGTTTTTT
CDR3: CASSVSGANTGELFF

J: TRBJ1-2
size: .
D: .
V: TRBV5-6
DNA: TGTGCCAGCAGCTTGTTCGCACGAGGAGGGACTAACTATGGCTACACCTTC
CDR3: CASSLFARGGTNYGYTF

J: TRBJ2-3
size: .
D: .
V: TRBV13
DNA: TGTGCCAGTCGCACAGGGTCCACAGATACGCAGTATTTT
CDR3: CASRTGSTDTQYF

J: TRBJ2-1
size: few
D: TRBD1
V: TRBV7-3
DNA: TGTGCCAGCAGTCGGGACAGGGGAGGCAATGAGCAGTTCTTC
CDR3: CASSRDRGGNEQFF

J: TRBJ2-3
size: .
D: TRBD1
V: TRBV7-8
DNA: TGTGCCAGCAGCTCCAGACAGGGGAGGAGCACAGATACGCAGTATTTT
CDR3: CASSSRQGRSTDTQYF

J: TRBJ1-1
size: once
D: .
V: TRBV12-3/TRBV12-4
DNA: TGTGCCAGCAGTTTTGGGACTGCAGCTTTCTTT
CDR3: CASSFGTAAFF

J: TRBJ1-1
size: .
D: TRBD1
V: TRBV2
DNA: TGTGCCAGTCAACTGACAGGGGCTAGGGGCACTGAAGCTTTCTTT
CDR3: CASQLTGARGTEAFF

J: TRBJ2-5
size: .
D: TRBD1
V: TRBV30
DNA: TGTGCTGCAACTCAGGGGGCGACATTCGCAGAGACCCAGTACTTC
CDR3: CAATQGATFAETQYF

J: TRBJ2-5
size: .
D: .
V: TRBV29-1
DNA: TGCAGCGTTGACTTATCGCAGGGGAGGGGGACCCAGTACTTC
CDR3: CSVDLSQGRGTQYF

J: TRBJ1-1
size: .
D: .
V: TRBV7-2
DNA: TGTGCCAGCAGCTTAAGAGCGTCTGACACTGAAGCTTTCTTT
CDR3: CASSLRASDTEAFF

J: TRBJ2-7
size: few
D: .
V: TRBV25-1
DNA: TGTGCCAGCAGTGAATACACTTACGAGCAGTACTTC
CDR3: CASSEYTYEQYF

J: TRBJ1-2
size: .
D: .
V: TRBV10-1
DNA: TGCGCCAGCATCCCCAGGCACTATGGCTACACCTTC
CDR3: CASIPRHYGYTF

J: TRBJ2-1
size: .
D: TRBD1
V: TRBV28
DNA: TGTGCCAGCAGTCTATCGCCACAGGGGTCCTACAATGAGCAGTTCTTC
CDR3: CASSLSPQGSYNEQFF

J: TRBJ2-2
size: .
D: .
V: TRBV27
DNA: TGTGCCAGCAGTCATCGACAAATCCCCGGGGAGCTGTTTTTT
CDR3: CASSHRQIPGELFF

J: TRBJ2-5
size: .
D: TRBD2
V: TRBV10-3
DNA: TGTGCCACCTCAGGCGGGGGGGAGACCCAGTACTTC
CDR3: CATSGGGETQYF

J: TRBJ2-5
size: once
D: TRBD2
V: TRBV6-2/TRBV6-3
DNA: TGTGCCAGCAGTTCCCCGGCGGGGGGGAAAGAGACCCAGTACTTC
CDR3: CASSSPAGGKETQYF

J: TRBJ2-7
size: .
D: TRBD2
V: TRBV28
DNA: TGTGCCAGCAGTCCCTATTGGGGGGGGGATATCTCCTACGAGCAGTACTTC
CDR3: CASSPYWGGDISYEQYF

J: TRBJ2-7
size: .
D: TRBD2
V: TRBV7-2
DNA: TGTGCCAGCAGCTTAGCCCCGCAAGGGACTAGCGGGAGGAGCGAGCAGTACTTC
CDR3: CASSLAPQGTSGRSEQYF

J: TRBJ2-1
size: .
D: TRBD2
V: TRBV2
DNA: TGTGCCAGCACCGCAAGCGGGACCCGGGGGAATGAGCAGTTCTTC
CDR3: CASTASGTRGNEQFF